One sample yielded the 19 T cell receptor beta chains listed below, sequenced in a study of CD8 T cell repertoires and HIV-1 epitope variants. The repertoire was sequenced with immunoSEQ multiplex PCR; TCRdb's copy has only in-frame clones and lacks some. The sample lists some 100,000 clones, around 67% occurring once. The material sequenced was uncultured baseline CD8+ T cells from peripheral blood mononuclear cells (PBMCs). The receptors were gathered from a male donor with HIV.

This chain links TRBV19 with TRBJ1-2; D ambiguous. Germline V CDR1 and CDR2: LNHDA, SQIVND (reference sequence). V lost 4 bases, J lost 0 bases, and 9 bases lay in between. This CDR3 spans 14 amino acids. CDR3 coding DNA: TGTGCCAGTAGTAGGAGGGTTTCTAACTATGGCTACACCTTC. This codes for CASSRRVSNYGYTF.

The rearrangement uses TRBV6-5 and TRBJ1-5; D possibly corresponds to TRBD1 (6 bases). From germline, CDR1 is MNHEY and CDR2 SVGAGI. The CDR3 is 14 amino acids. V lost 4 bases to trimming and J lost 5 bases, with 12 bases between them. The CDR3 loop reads CASSSLGGHQPQHF. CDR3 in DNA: TGTGCCAGCAGTTCATTGGGGGGGCATCAGCCCCAGCATTTT.

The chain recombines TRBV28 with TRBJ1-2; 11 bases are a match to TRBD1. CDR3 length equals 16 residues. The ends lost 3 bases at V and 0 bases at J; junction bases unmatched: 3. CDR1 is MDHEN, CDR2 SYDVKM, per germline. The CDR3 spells CASSFPGQGANYGYTF. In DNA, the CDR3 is TGTGCCAGCAGTTTCCCGGGACAGGGGGCTAACTATGGCTACACCTTC.

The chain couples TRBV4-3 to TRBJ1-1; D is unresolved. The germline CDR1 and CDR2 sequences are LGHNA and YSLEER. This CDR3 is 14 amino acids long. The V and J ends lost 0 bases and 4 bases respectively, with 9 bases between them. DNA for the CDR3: TGCGCCAGCAGCCAAGAGTCTGGCGGCACTGAAGCTTTCTTT. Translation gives CASSQESGGTEAFF.

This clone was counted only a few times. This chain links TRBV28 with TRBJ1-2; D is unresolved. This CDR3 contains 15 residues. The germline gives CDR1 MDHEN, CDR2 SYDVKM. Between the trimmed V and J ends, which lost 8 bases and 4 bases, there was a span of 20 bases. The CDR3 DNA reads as TGTGCCAGCTCCCCTTGGAGAGTTGACGTCTATGGCTACACCTTC. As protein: CASSPWRVDVYGYTF.

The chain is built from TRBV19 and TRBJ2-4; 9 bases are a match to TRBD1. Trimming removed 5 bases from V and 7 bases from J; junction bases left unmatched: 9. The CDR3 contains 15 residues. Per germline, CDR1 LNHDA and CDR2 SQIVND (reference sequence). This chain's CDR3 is CASSLGDRGFNIQYF. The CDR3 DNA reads TGTGCCAGTAGTCTGGGCGACAGGGGGTTCAACATTCAGTACTTC.

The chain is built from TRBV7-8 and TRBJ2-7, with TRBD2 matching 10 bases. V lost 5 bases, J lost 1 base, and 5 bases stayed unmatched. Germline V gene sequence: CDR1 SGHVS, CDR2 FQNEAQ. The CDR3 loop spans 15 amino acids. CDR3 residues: CASSPRTSGSYEQYF. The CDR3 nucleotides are TGTGCCAGCAGCCCTCGGACTAGCGGATCCTACGAGCAGTACTTC.

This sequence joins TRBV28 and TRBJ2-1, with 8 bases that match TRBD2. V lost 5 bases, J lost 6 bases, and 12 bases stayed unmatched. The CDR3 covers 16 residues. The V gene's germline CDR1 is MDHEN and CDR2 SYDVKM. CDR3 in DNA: TGTGCCAGCAGTGGCAGCGGGGGCGGTTTTGTCAATGAGCAGTTCTTC. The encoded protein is CASSGSGGGFVNEQFF.

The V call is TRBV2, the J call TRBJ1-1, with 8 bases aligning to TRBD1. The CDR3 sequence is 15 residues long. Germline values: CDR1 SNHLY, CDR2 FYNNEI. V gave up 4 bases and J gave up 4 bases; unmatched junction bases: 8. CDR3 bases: TGTGCCAGCAGTGTAAACAGGGGGACCCTCACTGAAGCTTTCTTT. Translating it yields CASSVNRGTLTEAFF.

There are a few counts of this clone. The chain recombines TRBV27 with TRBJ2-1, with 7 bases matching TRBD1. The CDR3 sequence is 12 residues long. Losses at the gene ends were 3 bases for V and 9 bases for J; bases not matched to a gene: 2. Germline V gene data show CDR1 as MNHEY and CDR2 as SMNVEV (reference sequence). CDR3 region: CASSFHRGEQFF. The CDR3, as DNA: TGTGCCAGCAGTTTCCACAGGGGTGAGCAGTTCTTC.

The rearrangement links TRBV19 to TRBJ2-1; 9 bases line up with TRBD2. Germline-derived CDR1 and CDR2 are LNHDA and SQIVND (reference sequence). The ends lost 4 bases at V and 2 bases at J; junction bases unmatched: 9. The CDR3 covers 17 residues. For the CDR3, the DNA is TGTGCCAGTAGTACACGTAGCGGGGGCAAGACCTACAATGAGCAGTTCTTC. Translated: CASSTRSGGKTYNEQFF.

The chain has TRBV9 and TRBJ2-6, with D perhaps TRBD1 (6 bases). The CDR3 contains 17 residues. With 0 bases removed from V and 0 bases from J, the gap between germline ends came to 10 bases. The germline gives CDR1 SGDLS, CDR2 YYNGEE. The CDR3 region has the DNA TGTGCCAGCAGCGTAGGACAGGCCCACTCTGGGGCCAACGTCCTGACTTTC. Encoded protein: CASSVGQAHSGANVLTF.

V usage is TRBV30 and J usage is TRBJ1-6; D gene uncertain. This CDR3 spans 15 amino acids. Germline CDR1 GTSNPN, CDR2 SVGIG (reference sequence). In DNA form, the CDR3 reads TGTGCTCGGAGGAGGAAAGTATCCTATAATTCACCCCTCCACTTT. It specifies CARRRKVSYNSPLHF.

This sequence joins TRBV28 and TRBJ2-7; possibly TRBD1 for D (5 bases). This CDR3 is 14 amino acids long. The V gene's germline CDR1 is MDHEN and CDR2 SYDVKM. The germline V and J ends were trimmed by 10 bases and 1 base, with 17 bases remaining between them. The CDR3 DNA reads TGTGCCACCCAAGGGGCAGTTCCTTCCTACGAGCAGTACTTC. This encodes CATQGAVPSYEQYF. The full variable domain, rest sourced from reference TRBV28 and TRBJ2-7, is DVKVTQSSRYLVKRTGEKVFLECVQDMDHENMFWYRQDPGLGLRLIYFSYDVKMKEKGDIPEGYSVSREKKERFSLILESASTNQTSMYLCATQGAVPSYEQYFGPGTRLTVT.

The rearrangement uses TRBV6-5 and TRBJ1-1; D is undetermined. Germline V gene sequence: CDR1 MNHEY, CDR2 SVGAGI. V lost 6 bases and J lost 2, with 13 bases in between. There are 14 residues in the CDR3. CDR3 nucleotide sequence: TGTGCCAGCAGGCCCAGTCAAGGAAACACTGAAGCTTTCTTT. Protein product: CASRPSQGNTEAFF.

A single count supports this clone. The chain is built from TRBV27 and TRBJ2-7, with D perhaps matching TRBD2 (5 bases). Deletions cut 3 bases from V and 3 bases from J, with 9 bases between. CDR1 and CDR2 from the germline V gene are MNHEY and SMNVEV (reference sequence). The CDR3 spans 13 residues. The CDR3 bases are TGTGCCAGCAGTTTGGGCGGACTCTACGAGCAGTACTTC. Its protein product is CASSLGGLYEQYF.

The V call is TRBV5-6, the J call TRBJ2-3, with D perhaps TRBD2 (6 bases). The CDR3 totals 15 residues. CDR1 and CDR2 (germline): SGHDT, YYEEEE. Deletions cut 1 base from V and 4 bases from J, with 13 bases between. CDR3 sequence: CASSLSAGFADTQYF. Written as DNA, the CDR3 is TGTGCCAGCAGCTTGTCTGCGGGATTTGCAGATACGCAGTATTTT.

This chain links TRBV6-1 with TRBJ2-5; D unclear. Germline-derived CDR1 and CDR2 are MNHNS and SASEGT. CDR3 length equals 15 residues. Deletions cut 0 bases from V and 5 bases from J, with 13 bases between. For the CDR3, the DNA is TGTGCCAGCAGTGAAGCGTTTGGGGTAGGCGAGACCCAGTACTTC. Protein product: CASSEAFGVGETQYF.

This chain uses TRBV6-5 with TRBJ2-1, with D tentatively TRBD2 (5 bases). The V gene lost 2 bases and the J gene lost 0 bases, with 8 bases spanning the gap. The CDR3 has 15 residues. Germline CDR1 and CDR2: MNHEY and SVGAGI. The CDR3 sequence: CASSYGSGSYNEQFF. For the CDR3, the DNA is TGTGCCAGCAGTTACGGGAGCGGCTCCTACAATGAGCAGTTCTTC.